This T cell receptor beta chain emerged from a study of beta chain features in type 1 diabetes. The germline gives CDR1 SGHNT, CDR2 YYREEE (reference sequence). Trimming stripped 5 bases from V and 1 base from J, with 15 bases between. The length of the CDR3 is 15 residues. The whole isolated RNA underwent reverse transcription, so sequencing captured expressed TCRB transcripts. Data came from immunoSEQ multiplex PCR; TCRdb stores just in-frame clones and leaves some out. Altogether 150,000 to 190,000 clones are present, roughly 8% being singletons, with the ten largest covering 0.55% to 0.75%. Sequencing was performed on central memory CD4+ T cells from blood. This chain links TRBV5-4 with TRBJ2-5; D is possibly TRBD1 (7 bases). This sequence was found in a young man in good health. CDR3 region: CASSSEGQSQETQYF. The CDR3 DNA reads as TGTGCCAGCAGTTCGGAGGGACAGAGCCAAGAGACCCAGTACTTC.